Listed below are T cell receptor beta chains from one sample, sequenced in a study of blood T cell repertoires in COVID-19. TCRdb's copy holds only in-frame clones and misses some; the assay was immunoSEQ multiplex PCR. The data contain around 56,000 clones, approximately 80% of them singletons. The sequenced sample consisted of peripheral blood. These receptors were taken from a man between 60 and 75 years old with acute or convalescent COVID-19. Each CDR3 is given with its conserved first and last residue. A D gene is named only where the DNA matches it firmly. Expanded clones are given a class, and other clones once, few, many or no size at all.

J: TRBJ2-1; V: TRBV7-3; size: -; D: -; CDR3: CASSLVRVSYNEQFF; DNA: TGTGCCAGCAGCTTAGTCCGGGTCTCCTACAATGAGCAGTTCTTC
J: TRBJ2-3; V: TRBV7-9; size: -; D: -; CDR3: CASSPKGRQADTQYF; DNA: TGTGCCAGCAGCCCTAAGGGGAGGCAGGCAGATACGCAGTATTTT
J: TRBJ1-1; V: TRBV28; size: -; D: -; CDR3: CASSSPVREKAFF; DNA: TGTGCCAGCAGTTCTCCTGTTCGGGAGAAAGCTTTCTTT
J: TRBJ2-1; V: TRBV7-9; size: once; D: -; CDR3: CASSFWPYNEQFF; DNA: TGTGCCAGCAGCTTCTGGCCCTACAATGAGCAGTTCTTC
J: TRBJ2-1; V: TRBV7-9; size: -; D: -; CDR3: CASSLAGANNEQFF; DNA: TGTGCCAGCAGCTTAGCGGGGGCCAACAATGAGCAGTTCTTC
J: TRBJ2-2; V: TRBV7-2; size: -; D: -; CDR3: CASRRDFRTGELFF; DNA: TGTGCCAGCAGACGGGACTTCCGAACCGGGGAGCTGTTTTTT
J: TRBJ2-3; V: TRBV10-3; size: -; D: -; CDR3: CAIKGERGRSTDTQYF; DNA: TGTGCCATCAAGGGGGAGCGGGGCCGTAGCACAGATACGCAGTATTTT
J: TRBJ2-7; V: TRBV19; size: -; D: -; CDR3: CASSMSQRAYEQYF; DNA: TGTGCCAGTAGTATGTCCCAGAGGGCCTACGAGCAGTACTTC
J: TRBJ2-7; V: TRBV28; size: once; D: -; CDR3: CASSLGRGNSHEQYF; DNA: TGTGCCAGCAGTTTAGGCCGTGGAAACAGCCACGAGCAGTACTTC
J: TRBJ2-3; V: TRBV14; size: -; D: -; CDR3: CASSQPPGHRTDTQYF; DNA: TGTGCCAGCAGCCAACCCCCGGGACACCGCACAGATACGCAGTATTTT
J: TRBJ1-1; V: TRBV3-1/TRBV3-2; size: -; D: TRBD1; CDR3: CASSPTGMSRTEAFF; DNA: TGTGCCAGCAGCCCGACAGGGATGTCAAGAACTGAAGCTTTCTTT
J: TRBJ2-5; V: TRBV14; size: -; D: TRBD1; CDR3: CATSGQLQETQYF; DNA: TGTGCCACCTCGGGACAGCTACAAGAGACCCAGTACTTC
J: TRBJ2-7; V: TRBV5-1; size: -; D: TRBD2; CDR3: CASSGSGGAYEQYF; DNA: TGCGCCAGCAGCGGAAGCGGGGGGGCCTACGAGCAGTACTTC
J: TRBJ2-1; V: TRBV6-5; size: -; D: TRBD2; CDR3: CASSYSGGGAVNEQFF; DNA: TGTGCCAGCAGTTACTCTGGCGGGGGGGCCGTGAATGAGCAGTTCTTC
J: TRBJ1-5; V: TRBV29-1; size: -; D: TRBD1; CDR3: CSVGQGANQPQHF; DNA: TGCAGCGTTGGACAGGGGGCCAATCAGCCCCAGCATTTT
J: TRBJ2-7; V: TRBV29-1; size: -; D: -; CDR3: CSVAEGVYEQYF; DNA: TGCAGCGTTGCGGAGGGAGTCTACGAGCAGTACTTC
J: TRBJ2-7; V: TRBV19; size: once; D: TRBD1; CDR3: CASSIGTGTSYEQYF; DNA: TGTGCCAGTAGTATCGGGACAGGGACCTCCTACGAGCAGTACTTC
J: TRBJ2-3; V: TRBV7-9; size: -; D: TRBD2; CDR3: CALSGGPTDTQYF; DNA: TGTGCCCTTAGCGGGGGGCCCACAGATACGCAGTATTTT
J: TRBJ1-2; V: TRBV18; size: once; D: TRBD1; CDR3: CASSPPAGGPYGYTF; DNA: TGTGCCAGCTCACCACCGGCAGGGGGCCCCTATGGCTACACCTTC
J: TRBJ2-7; V: TRBV5-4; size: -; D: TRBD1; CDR3: CASSWTGIDEQYF; DNA: TGTGCCAGCAGCTGGACAGGGATCGACGAGCAGTACTTC
J: TRBJ2-3; V: TRBV15; size: once; D: -; CDR3: CATSREASTDTQYF; DNA: TGTGCCACCAGCAGAGAGGCTAGCACAGATACGCAGTATTTT
J: TRBJ2-1; V: TRBV10-3; size: -; D: -; CDR3: CAISGPGYNEQFF; DNA: TGTGCCATCAGTGGGCCAGGGTATAATGAGCAGTTCTTC
J: TRBJ1-4; V: TRBV4-1; size: -; D: -; CDR3: CASSSSDLTEKLFF; DNA: TGCGCCAGCAGCTCCTCGGACTTGACGGAAAAACTGTTTTTT
J: TRBJ1-3; V: TRBV12-3/TRBV12-4; size: -; D: TRBD1; CDR3: CASSLAQGNTIYF; DNA: TGTGCCAGCAGTTTAGCACAGGGGAACACCATATATTTT
J: TRBJ1-1; V: TRBV25-1; size: few; D: TRBD1; CDR3: CASRVGTGYMNTEAFF; DNA: TGTGCCAGCAGGGTCGGGACAGGTTACATGAACACTGAAGCTTTCTTT
J: TRBJ1-5; V: TRBV7-8; size: once; D: -; CDR3: CASSLREGRHQPQHF; DNA: TGTGCCAGCAGCTTAAGGGAGGGACGGCATCAGCCCCAGCATTTT
J: TRBJ2-7; V: TRBV27; size: -; D: TRBD1; CDR3: CASSSRGQNYEQYF; DNA: TGTGCCAGCAGTTCTCGGGGACAGAACTACGAGCAGTACTTC
J: TRBJ2-5; V: TRBV18; size: few; D: -; CDR3: CASSPPAGAIETQYF; DNA: TGTGCCAGCTCACCACCGGCAGGGGCTATAGAGACCCAGTACTTC
J: TRBJ1-2; V: TRBV15; size: -; D: TRBD1; CDR3: CATSKDRAQGYGYTF; DNA: TGTGCCACCAGCAAAGACAGGGCCCAGGGCTATGGCTACACCTTC
J: TRBJ2-5; V: TRBV19; size: -; D: -; CDR3: CASKGKGPCRETQYF; DNA: TGTGCCAGTAAAGGTAAGGGGCCCTGTAGAGAGACCCAGTACTTC
J: TRBJ2-3; V: TRBV7-9; size: -; D: TRBD2; CDR3: CASRRDSGGADTQYF; DNA: TGTGCCAGCAGGCGCGATAGCGGGGGGGCAGATACGCAGTATTTT
J: TRBJ2-7; V: TRBV29-1; size: -; D: -; CDR3: CSVEATGSYEQYF; DNA: TGCAGCGTTGAGGCAACAGGCTCCTACGAGCAGTACTTC
J: TRBJ2-5; V: TRBV4-1; size: -; D: -; CDR3: CASSQDGRETQYF; DNA: TGCGCCAGCAGCCAAGATGGGCGAGAGACCCAGTACTTC
J: TRBJ1-5; V: TRBV6-5; size: few; D: -; CDR3: CASGGGRGQPQHF; DNA: TGTGCCAGTGGGGGGGGCCGCGGTCAGCCCCAGCATTTT
J: TRBJ2-1; V: TRBV7-2; size: -; D: -; CDR3: CASSSRGGSYNEQFF; DNA: TGTGCCAGCAGCAGTAGGGGGGGGTCCTACAATGAGCAGTTCTTC
J: TRBJ2-7; V: TRBV18; size: -; D: TRBD1; CDR3: CASSLQGADEQYF; DNA: TGTGCCAGCTCCCTTCAGGGGGCGGACGAGCAGTACTTC
J: TRBJ2-5; V: TRBV2; size: many; D: TRBD2; CDR3: CASSERLAGGVTQYF; DNA: TGTGCCAGCAGTGAACGGCTAGCGGGGGGGGTGACCCAGTACTTC
J: TRBJ1-1; V: TRBV18; size: -; D: -; CDR3: CASSPRHGDTEAFF; DNA: TGTGCCAGCTCACCCCGGCACGGGGACACTGAAGCTTTCTTT
J: TRBJ2-7; V: TRBV10-2; size: -; D: TRBD1; CDR3: CASSLTGQGSYEQYF; DNA: TGCGCCAGCAGTCTTACGGGACAGGGAAGCTACGAGCAGTACTTC
J: TRBJ2-5; V: TRBV5-1; size: -; D: TRBD1; CDR3: CASSFQGVEETQYF; DNA: TGCGCCAGCAGCTTTCAGGGGGTCGAAGAGACCCAGTACTTC
J: TRBJ1-2; V: TRBV14; size: -; D: TRBD1; CDR3: CASSQRTGGLYGYTF; DNA: TGTGCCAGCAGCCAAAGGACAGGGGGACTCTATGGCTACACCTTC
J: TRBJ1-6; V: TRBV28; size: -; D: -; CDR3: CASRRIIRTVYNSPLHF; DNA: TGTGCCAGCAGGCGCATAATAAGGACAGTCTACAATTCACCCCTCCACTTT
J: TRBJ1-6; V: TRBV29-1; size: few; D: -; CDR3: CSVDPVPDNSPLHF; DNA: TGCAGCGTTGATCCGGTTCCGGATAATTCACCCCTCCACTTT
J: TRBJ1-2; V: TRBV6-5; size: once; D: TRBD1; CDR3: CATRTGEVYGYTF; DNA: TGTGCCACCCGGACAGGGGAAGTCTATGGCTACACCTTC
J: TRBJ2-7; V: TRBV5-1; size: -; D: -; CDR3: CASSLTGYYEQYF; DNA: TGCGCCAGCAGCTTAACAGGGTATTACGAGCAGTACTTC
J: TRBJ2-1; V: TRBV7-3; size: once; D: TRBD1; CDR3: CASSLGQELNEQFF; DNA: TGTGCCAGCAGCTTGGGACAGGAGCTCAATGAGCAGTTCTTC
J: TRBJ2-7; V: TRBV6-6; size: -; D: TRBD2; CDR3: CASSRPSGGAYEQYF; DNA: TGTGCCAGCAGCCGACCTAGCGGGGGGGCCTACGAGCAGTACTTC
J: TRBJ1-3; V: TRBV19; size: -; D: TRBD1; CDR3: CASQDRESPNTIYF; DNA: TGTGCCAGCCAGGACAGGGAGAGTCCGAACACCATATATTTT
J: TRBJ2-2; V: TRBV7-2; size: few; D: TRBD1; CDR3: CASSPYGTGRGELFF; DNA: TGTGCCAGCAGCCCATACGGGACAGGGCGCGGGGAGCTGTTTTTT
J: TRBJ1-2; V: TRBV7-8; size: -; D: -; CDR3: CASSLNADGYTF; DNA: TGTGCCAGCAGCTTAAATGCGGATGGCTACACCTTC
J: TRBJ2-2; V: TRBV5-6; size: once; D: -; CDR3: CASSLTRNTGELFF; DNA: TGTGCCAGCAGCTTAACTAGAAACACCGGGGAGCTGTTTTTT
J: TRBJ1-4; V: TRBV5-1; size: -; D: -; CDR3: CASSTPAGVANEKLFF; DNA: TGCGCCAGCAGCACCCCCGCGGGGGTCGCTAATGAAAAACTGTTTTTT
J: TRBJ1-1; V: TRBV7-6; size: -; D: -; CDR3: CASSSDTNTEAFF; DNA: TGTGCCAGCAGCTCCGACACGAACACTGAAGCTTTCTTT
J: TRBJ1-5; V: TRBV28; size: -; D: -; CDR3: CASRPRGGNNQPQHF; DNA: TGTGCCAGCAGGCCCAGGGGTGGAAACAATCAGCCCCAGCATTTT
J: TRBJ2-3; V: TRBV11-2; size: few; D: TRBD2; CDR3: CASSLAGGTSAVTDTQYF; DNA: TGTGCCAGCAGCTTAGCGGGAGGGACTAGCGCCGTCACAGATACGCAGTATTTT
J: TRBJ1-4; V: TRBV7-9; size: -; D: -; CDR3: CASSLTNEKLFF; DNA: TGTGCCAGCAGCCTGACAAATGAAAAACTGTTTTTT
J: TRBJ2-7; V: TRBV29-1; size: -; D: -; CDR3: CSVRINDEQYF; DNA: TGCAGCGTCAGGATTAACGACGAGCAGTACTTC
J: TRBJ2-7; V: TRBV19; size: -; D: TRBD1; CDR3: CASSSLGTGKTYEQYF; DNA: TGTGCCAGTAGTAGCCTCGGGACAGGGAAAACCTACGAGCAGTACTTC
J: TRBJ2-5; V: TRBV19; size: many; D: -; CDR3: CASRASFLETQYF; DNA: TGTGCCAGTAGGGCTAGCTTCCTGGAGACCCAGTACTTC
J: TRBJ2-5; V: TRBV27; size: -; D: -; CDR3: CASSLEGGQAQETQYF; DNA: TGTGCCAGCAGTTTGGAGGGAGGACAGGCACAAGAGACCCAGTACTTC